This TCR beta chain was captured in a study of blood T cell repertoires in COVID-19. Study summary: Samples representing acute and convalescent COVID-19 were sourced from the United States, Italy and Spain.

Original handling: Nucleated cell counts were estimated from reference gene primer amplification. Here immunoSEQ multiplex PCR was the method, and the copy in TCRdb shows in-frame clones only, minus some. V, J and clone size are those of that table, while D and trimming were read from the DNA. In the table there are 250,000 or so clones, approximately 90% of which are singletons. Unmatched junction bases numbered 7, after V lost 6 bases and J lost 0 bases. The CDR3 has 17 amino acids. The germline V gene encodes CDR1 LNHDA and CDR2 SQIVND (reference sequence). Those enrolled in Seattle joined during active infection and were followed longitudinally afterward.

This chain links TRBV19 with TRBJ1-4, with 10 bases matching TRBD1. The sample taken for sequencing was peripheral blood. The clonotype originates from a man younger than 40 with COVID-19, enrolled during active disease. CDR3 amino acids: CASRTGTGVATNEKLFF. The CDR3 DNA is TGTGCCAGTAGGACCGGGACAGGGGTGGCAACTAATGAAAAACTGTTTTTT.